This T cell receptor beta chain appears in the sequencing data of a study of OX40 agonist ivuxolimab in advanced cancers. The wider study: It was permissible to have had prior anti-PD-1, anti-PD-L1 or anti-CTLA-4 therapy, and around 40% had some. General study points: The authors also found low normalized T-cell clonal expansion in some nonresponders. Those patients achieving a partial response at 0.1-3.0 mg/kg showed among the lowest clonal expansion.

Clones were sequenced by immunoSEQ multiplex PCR, and TCRdb holds only the in-frame ones, with some missing. The table records some 85,000 clones, about 88% of them present only once. This clone appeared a few times. Its antigen remains unidentified. Samples were taken at baseline and on day 1 of cycles 4 and 7. The CDR3 totals 13 residues. The V gene lost 3 bases and the J gene lost 6 bases, with 14 bases spanning the gap. Germline CDR1 is GTSNPN and CDR2 is SVGIG (reference sequence). The source of this sequence is an adult with an advanced solid tumor such as melanoma, head and neck, liver or kidney cancer. This rearrangement joins TRBV30 to TRBJ1-2, with no clear D. The material sequenced was CD4+ or CD8+ T cells sorted from blood, taken in a trial of the OX40 agonist ivuxolimab. The CDR3 loop reads CAWSPTELNGYTF. Here the CDR3 DNA reads TGTGCCTGGAGCCCGACCGAGCTAAATGGCTACACCTTC.